This section outlines one T cell receptor (beta chain) sequence together with its context. This specimen belongs to a study of T cell responses to AZD1222 COVID-19 vaccine. Trimming removed 1 base from V and 4 bases from J; junction bases left unmatched: 7. In germline, CDR1 is SEHNR, CDR2 FQNEAQ (reference sequence). The CDR3 contains 15 residues. The repertoire was sequenced with immunoSEQ multiplex PCR; TCRdb's copy has only in-frame clones and lacks some. Among 80,000 to 90,000 clones listed, roughly 90% were seen once. V gene TRBV7-9 combines with J gene TRBJ2-7; 7 bases agree with TRBD1. The origin of this receptor is an adult in good health. Here the sequenced sample was peripheral blood, taken on day 0 of MenACWY control vaccination. The CDR3: CASSLGGQGEYEQYF. The DNA for the CDR3 is TGTGCCAGCAGCTTAGGTGGCCAGGGGGAATACGAGCAGTACTTC. Complete variable domain (other parts from reference TRBV7-9 and TRBJ2-7): DTGVSQNPRHKITKRGQNVTFRCDPISEHNRLYWYRQTLGQGPEFLTYFQNEAQLEKSRLLSDRFSAERPKGSFSTLEIQRTEQGDSAMYLCASSLGGQGEYEQYFGPGTRLTVT.